A single sample gave rise to the 23 T cell receptor beta chains below, sequenced in a study of cytomegalovirus exposure and HLA in healthy donors. 13 Jbeta primers and 60 Vbeta primers were used for the PCR. Here immunoSEQ multiplex PCR was the method, and the copy in TCRdb shows in-frame clones only, minus some. Altogether about 240,000 clones are present, about 81% being singletons, with the ten largest covering almost 8%. The specimen was PBMCs. The receptors were gathered from a woman aged 60-75 years in good health and CMV-seropositive.

CDR3 loop: CASSERRTDQPQHF. In nucleotides, the CDR3 is TGTGCCAGCAGTGAAAGGAGGACAGATCAGCCCCAGCATTTT. The V and J genes are TRBV2 and TRBJ1-5; perhaps TRBD1 as D (6 bases). The V gene lost 2 bases and the J gene lost 5 bases, with 10 bases spanning the gap. The V gene's germline CDR1 is SNHLY and CDR2 FYNNEI. This CDR3 spans 14 amino acids.

This clone was recorded once. This chain uses TRBV7-9 with TRBJ2-7; 7 bases match TRBD1. This CDR3 is 14 amino acids long. The V gene's germline CDR1 is SEHNR and CDR2 FQNEAQ (reference sequence). V trimming: 3 bases; J trimming: 1 base; junction bases outside the gene matches: 3. CDR3 coding DNA: TGTGCCAGCAGCTTTCGGGACAGATCCTACGAGCAGTACTTC. Amino acid sequence: CASSFRDRSYEQYF.

The chain combines TRBV5-6 with TRBJ1-5, with D perhaps TRBD1 (5 bases). The CDR3 totals 14 residues. The ends were cut back, 2 bases at V and 0 bases at J, with 6 bases in the middle. Germline V gives CDR1 SGHDT, CDR2 YYEEEE. CDR3 sequence: CASSFTGSNQPQHF. In DNA form, the CDR3 reads TGTGCCAGCAGCTTTACAGGTAGCAATCAGCCCCAGCATTTT.

This chain joins TRBV28 and TRBJ1-5; 7 positions agree with TRBD1. The ends lost 2 bases at V and 3 bases at J; junction bases unmatched: 4. The germline CDR1 and CDR2 sequences are MDHEN and SYDVKM. The CDR3 spans 15 residues. The CDR3 sequence is CASSLPTGFNQPQHF. The CDR3 DNA reads as TGTGCCAGCAGTTTACCGACAGGGTTCAATCAGCCCCAGCATTTT.

This chain connects TRBV5-6 to TRBJ2-3; the D gene is possibly TRBD1 (5 bases). The CDR3 spans 15 residues. The V end lost 2 bases, the J end lost 3 bases, and 13 bases lay between the germline ends. The germline V gene encodes CDR1 SGHDT and CDR2 YYEEEE. CDR3 DNA sequence: TGTGCCAGCAGCTTCCTAGGGGATCGGACAGATACGCAGTATTTT. It codes for CASSFLGDRTDTQYF. Based on the CDR3 plus reference TRBV5-6 and TRBJ2-3, the full variable domain is DAGVTQSPTHLIKTRGQQVTLRCSPKSGHDTVSWYQQALGQGPQFIFQYYEEEERQRGNFPDRFSGHQFPNYSSELNVNALLLGDSALYLCASSFLGDRTDTQYFGPGTRLTVL.

The table lists this clone with a few counts. V and J are TRBV29-1 and TRBJ2-2; 8 bases are shared with TRBD2. The CDR3 is 14 amino acids. Germline CDR1 is SQVTM and CDR2 is ANQGSEA. With 6 bases clipped from V and 6 bases from J, the junction kept 9 bases outside the gene matches. The CDR3 region has the DNA TGCAGCGTCCGCGCGGGCGGGAGGTCCGGGGAGCTGTTTTTT. This encodes CSVRAGGRSGELFF.

The count of this clone is one. The genes are TRBV11-3 and TRBJ2-1; D may be TRBD2 (7 bases). Germline CDR1 reads SGHNT; CDR2 reads YENEEA. The V end lost 6 bases, the J end lost 5 bases, and 17 bases lay between the germline ends. This CDR3 region has 15 residues. The CDR3: CASSSRGGRDNEQFF. CDR3 coding DNA: TGTGCCAGCAGTTCTAGGGGGGGGCGGGACAATGAGCAGTTCTTC.

CDR3 sequence (DNA): TGTGCCAGCAGCTTAGTAAAAGTTCGGCGGGAGGACGAGCAGTACTTC. Encoded protein: CASSLVKVRREDEQYF. V is TRBV7-9 and J is TRBJ2-5; TRBD2 aligns across 8 bases. The J call is uncertain, as TRBJ2-7 better fits the DNA end. The CDR3 totals 16 residues. Germline V gene sequence: CDR1 SEHNR, CDR2 FQNEAQ (reference sequence).

V and J are TRBV7-8 and TRBJ1-1; TRBD1 matches 7 bases. CDR3 length equals 13 residues. The germline gives CDR1 SGHVS, CDR2 FQNEAQ. The trim removed 5 bases at V and 4 bases at J, leaving 4 bases unmatched. CDR3: CASSPRGLTEAFF. The DNA of the CDR3 is TGTGCCAGCAGCCCAAGGGGGCTCACTGAAGCTTTCTTT.

The CDR3 loop reads CAISESFALLGANYGYTF. The CDR3 nucleotides read TGTGCCATCAGTGAGTCGTTTGCTCTCTTAGGGGCTAACTATGGCTACACCTTC. The V and J genes are TRBV10-3 and TRBJ1-2; weak D call: TRBD1 (5 bases). CDR3 size: 18 residues. CDR1 ENHRY and CDR2 SYGVKD come from the germline V gene. Deletions cut 0 bases from V and 0 bases from J, with 17 bases between.

This clone was observed a handful of times. This sequence joins TRBV2 and TRBJ2-2; 7 bases are a match to TRBD2. The CDR3 runs 12 residues. The germline V gene has CDR1 SNHLY and CDR2 FYNNEI. V lost 6 bases, J lost 9 bases, and 4 bases stayed unmatched. CDR3 DNA: TGTGCCAGCAGCGGACTAGAGCGGGAGCTGTTTTTT. It specifies CASSGLERELFF. The full variable domain, in which reference TRBV2 and TRBJ2-2 provide the parts outside the CDR3, is EPEVTQTPSHQVTQMGQEVILRCVPISNHLYFYWYRQILGQKVEFLVSFYNNEISEKSEIFDDQFSVERPDGSNFTLKIRSTKLEDSAMYFCASSGLERELFFGEGSRLTVL.

This chain links TRBV28 with TRBJ2-7, with 8 bases fitting TRBD2. This CDR3 spans 14 amino acids. Germline V gives CDR1 MDHEN, CDR2 SYDVKM. V lost 3 bases, J lost 7 bases, and 8 bases stayed unmatched. The CDR3 here is CASSFGGLAREQYF. As DNA, the CDR3 is TGTGCCAGCAGTTTCGGAGGACTAGCTAGGGAGCAGTACTTC.

This clone was observed a single time. The rearrangement uses TRBV7-2 and TRBJ1-4, with TRBD1 matching 7 bases. Trimming cost V 5 bases and J 8 bases; bases outside gene matches: 8. This CDR3 has 14 amino acids. Germline-derived CDR1 and CDR2 are SGHTA and FQGNSA. The CDR3 sequence is CASSLGQTGEKLFF. The CDR3 DNA follows: TGTGCCAGCAGCCTGGGACAGACTGGGGAAAAACTGTTTTTT.

The CDR3 spells CASSGFQGGYTF. The CDR3 DNA reads as TGTGCCAGCAGCGGCTTCCAGGGGGGCTACACCTTC. The V and J genes are TRBV9 and TRBJ1-2, with D possibly TRBD1 on 6 matching bases. Germline V lookup: CDR1 SGDLS, CDR2 YYNGEE. The CDR3 has 12 residues. The V end was cut by 3 bases, the J end by 8 bases, with 11 bases between.

The chain joins TRBV18 to TRBJ1-2, with D possibly being TRBD1 (5 bases). Germline lookup yields CDR1 KGHSH and CDR2 LQKENI. V lost 2 bases and J lost 7, with 17 bases in between. The CDR3 has 15 residues. CDR3 in amino acids: CASSPTPPQGAGYTF. Here the CDR3 DNA reads TGTGCCAGCTCACCAACCCCCCCCCAGGGTGCTGGCTACACCTTC.

The rearrangement joins TRBV5-4 to TRBJ2-1, with a tentative D call TRBD1 (5 bases). Deletions cut 3 bases from V and 2 bases from J, with 9 bases between. CDR1 and CDR2 (germline): SGHNT, YYREEE (reference sequence). The CDR3 contains 14 residues. CDR3 DNA sequence: TGTGCCAGCAGCTCAGGGAACCCCTACAATGAGCAGTTCTTC. Protein: CASSSGNPYNEQFF.

The chain has TRBV2 and TRBJ2-5; 9 bases agree with TRBD1. Germline V gene data show CDR1 as SNHLY and CDR2 as FYNNEI. V lost 6 bases, J lost 4 bases, and 3 bases stayed unmatched. The CDR3 runs 13 residues. CDR3 loop: CASRPGQGETQYF. The CDR3 coding sequence is TGTGCCAGCAGGCCGGGACAGGGAGAGACCCAGTACTTC.

This sequence joins TRBV18 and TRBJ2-1, with 9 bases fitting TRBD2. In germline, CDR1 is KGHSH, CDR2 LQKENI. The V segment lost 6 bases and the J segment 0 bases; nucleotides outside the gene matches: 9. The CDR3 is 17 amino acids. The CDR3 protein is CASSHSSGSVSYNEQFF. The CDR3 bases are TGTGCCAGCTCGCATAGTAGCGGGAGCGTCTCCTACAATGAGCAGTTCTTC.

Concerning this clone itself: Other DNA sequences in this specimen translate into the identical CDR3. The V and J genes are TRBV4-1 and TRBJ2-5; possibly TRBD2 for D (6 bases). The V and J ends lost 1 base and 5 bases respectively, with 20 bases between them. The CDR3 runs 17 residues. Germline V gene sequence: CDR1 MGHRA, CDR2 YSYEKL. The CDR3 DNA is TGCGCCAGCAGCCAAGTGGTAGCAGGAGGGAGTGGGGAGACCCAGTACTTC. This gives the protein CASSQVVAGGSGETQYF.

This chain links TRBV5-1 with TRBJ2-3; TRBD2 aligns across 10 bases. Trimming at V came to 4 bases and at J to 0 bases, leaving 11 bases not matched to a gene. CDR3 length equals 18 residues. Germline V gene lookup returns CDR1 SGHRS and CDR2 YFSETQ. CDR3 sequence reads: CASSLVASGSSSTDTQYF. The CDR3 DNA sequence: TGCGCCAGCAGCCTGGTGGCTAGCGGGAGTAGTAGCACAGATACGCAGTATTTT. Using reference TRBV5-1 and TRBJ2-3 for the parts outside the CDR3, the full variable domain is KAGVTQTPRYLIKTRGQQVTLSCSPISGHRSVSWYQQTPGQGLQFLFEYFSETQRNKGNFPGRFSGRQFSNSRSEMNVSTLELGDSALYLCASSLVASGSSSTDTQYFGPGTRLTVL.

CDR3 coding DNA: TGTGCCAGCAGTGAATATACAGGGTCCTACGAGCAGTACTTC. This translates into CASSEYTGSYEQYF. The chain uses TRBV25-1 and TRBJ2-7, with D maybe TRBD1 (6 bases). The CDR3 totals 14 residues. CDR1 is MGHDK and CDR2 is SYGVNS in the germline V gene. Trimming took 0 bases from V and 1 from J, leaving 7 bases between them.

The rearrangement uses TRBV9 and TRBJ2-2; 12 bases match TRBD2. V lost 4 bases and J lost 6; bases outside the gene matches: 4. Looked up from germline, CDR1 is SGDLS and CDR2 is YYNGEE. The CDR3 has 15 residues. CDR3 nucleotides: TGTGCCAGCAGCTTTGGACTAGCGGGATCCGGGGAGCTGTTTTTT. Encoded protein: CASSFGLAGSGELFF.

The chain recombines TRBV27 with TRBJ1-5; possibly TRBD1 for D (6 bases). CDR1 and CDR2 from the germline V gene are MNHEY and SMNVEV (reference sequence). The V gene lost 3 bases and the J gene lost 6 bases, with 12 bases spanning the gap. The CDR3 loop spans 14 amino acids. The CDR3 region has the DNA TGTGCCAGCAGTTTTGCAGGGGAACGTCAGCCCCAGCATTTT. Translated, it gives CASSFAGERQPQHF.